These 10 T cell receptor beta chains came from one sample sequenced in a study of shared T cell receptors in the human thymus. Here immunoSEQ multiplex PCR was the method, and the copy in TCRdb shows in-frame clones only, minus some. This sample has about 660,000 clones, with around nine tenths found just once. The sample also formed part of further work on human thymus T cells.

The sample was thymocytes. The receptors originated from a boy under two years old with a congenital heart defect.

This clone appeared once. V and J are TRBV29-1 and TRBJ2-3; D gene unclear. The V and J ends lost 3 bases and 1 base respectively, with 2 bases between them. Germline V lookup: CDR1 SQVTM, CDR2 ANQGSEA. The CDR3 is 11 residues long. In DNA, the CDR3 is TGCAGCGTTGACTGCACAGATACGCAGTATTTT. Translation gives CSVDCTDTQYF.

The V gene is TRBV12-2, the J gene TRBJ1-1; no DNA check was done on the table's D call, TRBD1. TRBV12-2 is a pseudogene locus. This CDR3 has 17 residues. CDR3: CASRLGLMTGGITEAFF. The CDR3 DNA reads TGTGCAAGTCGCTTAGGGCTCATGACAGGGGGCATCACTGAAGCTTTCTTT.

The chain carries TRBV27 and TRBJ2-7; 11 bases fit TRBD2. V lost 5 bases and J lost 4; bases outside the gene matches: 10. This CDR3 is 16 amino acids long. Per germline, CDR1 MNHEY and CDR2 SMNVEV (reference sequence). This CDR3 is CASSPIAGGPRYEQYF. The CDR3 DNA follows: TGTGCCAGCAGTCCAATAGCGGGAGGGCCTAGGTACGAGCAGTACTTC.

The rearrangement joins TRBV7-2 to TRBJ2-1, with 10 bases aligning to TRBD2. The CDR3 runs to 15 residues. V gave up 5 bases and J gave up 5 bases; unmatched junction bases: 6. Germline CDR1 SGHTA, CDR2 FQGNSA. DNA for the CDR3: TGTGCCAGCAGCGCCGGGACTAGCGTAGACAATGAGCAGTTCTTC. Its translation: CASSAGTSVDNEQFF. Drawing the rest from reference TRBV7-2 and TRBJ2-1, the complete variable domain is GAGVSQSPSNKVTEKGKDVELRCDPISGHTALYWYRQSLGQGLEFLIYFQGNSAPDKSGLPSDRFSAERTGGSVSTLTIQRTQQEDSAVYLCASSAGTSVDNEQFFGPGTRLTVL.

The CDR3 region has the DNA TGTGCCAGCAGCTTGGGACAGTACTCCTACAATGAGCAGTTCTTC. This codes for CASSLGQYSYNEQFF. The genes are TRBV7-3 and TRBJ2-1; 7 bases are shared with TRBD1. The V gene's germline CDR1 is SGHTA and CDR2 FQGTGA. V trimming: 3 bases; J trimming: 0 bases; junction bases outside the gene matches: 2. The CDR3 spans 15 residues.

The CDR3: CASSGRTKGNSYEQYF. CDR3 DNA: TGTGCCAGCAGTGGCAGGACAAAGGGAAACTCCTACGAGCAGTACTTC. The rearrangement uses TRBV25-1 and TRBJ2-7; D possibly corresponds to TRBD1 (5 bases). The CDR3 runs to 16 residues. Looked up from germline, CDR1 is MGHDK and CDR2 is SYGVNS. The V end was cut by 4 bases, the J end by 0 bases, with 16 bases between.

The chain carries TRBV7-2 and TRBJ2-1, with D possibly being TRBD2 (5 bases). Trimming left V 2 bases short and J 3 bases short, with 17 bases between. Germline CDR1 SGHTA, CDR2 FQGNSA. This CDR3 is built from 17 residues. This CDR3 reads CASSLSGFGWDYNEQFF. For the CDR3, the DNA is TGTGCCAGCAGCTTAAGCGGTTTCGGGTGGGACTACAATGAGCAGTTCTTC.

V gene TRBV6-1 combines with J gene TRBJ2-1, with TRBD2 matching over 9 bases. CDR3 length: 15 amino acids. J lost 5 bases, V lost 2 bases, and 4 bases had no gene match. Germline CDR1 is MNHNS and CDR2 is SASEGT. DNA for the CDR3: TGTGCCAGCAGTGAATTGCGGGAGGGTAACAATGAGCAGTTCTTC. It encodes CASSELREGNNEQFF.

This clone was seen only a few times. The V call is TRBV28, the J call TRBJ1-2, with unresolved D. The CDR3 length is 14 residues. Germline assignment: CDR1 MDHEN and CDR2 SYDVKM. Trimming removed 3 bases at V and 2 bases at J, with 10 bases between. CDR3 region: CASSLVRENYGYTF. In DNA, the CDR3 is TGTGCCAGCAGTTTGGTCCGGGAAAACTATGGCTACACCTTC.

The genes are TRBV28 and TRBJ1-5, with a weak D call TRBD1 (5 bases). V lost 4 bases to trimming and J lost 4 bases, with 11 bases between them. There are 14 residues in the CDR3. CDR1 and CDR2 from the germline V gene are MDHEN and SYDVKM. CDR3 in DNA: TGTGCCAGCAGTTCGGGGGGGGTTAATCAGCCCCAGCATTTT. This encodes CASSSGGVNQPQHF.